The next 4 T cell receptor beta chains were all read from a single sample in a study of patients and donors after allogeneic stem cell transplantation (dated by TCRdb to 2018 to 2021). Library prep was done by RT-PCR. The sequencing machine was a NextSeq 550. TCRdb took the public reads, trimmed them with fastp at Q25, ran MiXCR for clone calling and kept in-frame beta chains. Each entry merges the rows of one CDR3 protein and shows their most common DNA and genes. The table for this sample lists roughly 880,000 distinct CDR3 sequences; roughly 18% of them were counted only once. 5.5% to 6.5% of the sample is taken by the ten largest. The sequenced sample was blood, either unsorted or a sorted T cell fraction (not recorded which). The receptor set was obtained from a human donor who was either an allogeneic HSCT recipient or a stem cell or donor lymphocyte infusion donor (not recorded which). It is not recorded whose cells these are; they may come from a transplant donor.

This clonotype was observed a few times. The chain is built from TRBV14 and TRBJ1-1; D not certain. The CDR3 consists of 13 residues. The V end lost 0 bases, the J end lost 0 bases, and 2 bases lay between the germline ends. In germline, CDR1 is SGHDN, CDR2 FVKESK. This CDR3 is CASSQEVNTEAFF. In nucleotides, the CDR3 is TGTGCCAGCAGCCAAGAGGTGAACACTGAAGCTTTCTTT.

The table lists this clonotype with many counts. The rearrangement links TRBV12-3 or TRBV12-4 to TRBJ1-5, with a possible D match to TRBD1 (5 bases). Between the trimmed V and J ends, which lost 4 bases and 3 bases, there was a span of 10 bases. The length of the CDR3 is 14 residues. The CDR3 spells CASSSQDLNQPQHF. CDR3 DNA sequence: TGTGCCAGCAGTTCACAGGATCTCAATCAGCCCCAGCATTTT.

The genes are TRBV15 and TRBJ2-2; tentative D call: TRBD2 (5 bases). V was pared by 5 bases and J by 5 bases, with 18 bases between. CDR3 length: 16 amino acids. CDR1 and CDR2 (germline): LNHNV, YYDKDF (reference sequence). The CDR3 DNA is TGTGCCACCAGCTCCCGGACTCGGCCGGGGACCGGGGAGCTGTTTTTT. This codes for CATSSRTRPGTGELFF.

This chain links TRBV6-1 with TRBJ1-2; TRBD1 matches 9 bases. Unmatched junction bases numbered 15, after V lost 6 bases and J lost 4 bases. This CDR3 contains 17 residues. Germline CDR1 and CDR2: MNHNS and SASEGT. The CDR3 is CASRASDRGRIIYGYTF. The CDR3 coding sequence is TGTGCCAGCAGAGCTTCGGACAGGGGAAGAATAATCTATGGCTACACCTTC.